The 10 T cell receptor beta chains listed next were all sequenced from one sample in a study of identical twins. In TCRdb, the 5' RACE reads were re-called with MiXCR into one record per CDR3 protein. The sample carries under 900,000 distinct CDR3 sequences, 9% to 15% recorded once. In addition, the sample was reused for a study of yellow fever vaccine responses in identical twins.

Specimen: PBMCs. The receptors originated from a woman aged 18-35 years in good health.

This clonotype was seen only a few times. The rearrangement links TRBV7-9 to TRBJ1-2, with D perhaps matching TRBD1 (5 bases). Germline CDR1 is SEHNR and CDR2 is FQNEAQ (reference sequence). The CDR3 totals 15 residues. Trimming cost V 1 base and J 4 bases, with 13 bases left between them. The CDR3 protein is CASSLEFPGFYGYTF. The DNA for the CDR3 is TGTGCCAGCAGCTTAGAGTTCCCAGGGTTCTATGGCTACACCTTC.

The chain is built from TRBV6-1 and TRBJ2-3; TRBD1 matches 10 bases. From germline, CDR1 is MNHNS and CDR2 SASEGT. The V gene end was trimmed by 6 bases and the J gene end by 5 bases; junction bases not matched to a gene: 8. CDR3 size: 15 residues. The CDR3 here is CASSKPGQGIDTQYF. DNA of the CDR3: TGTGCCAGCAGCAAACCGGGACAGGGGATAGATACGCAGTATTTT.

This clonotype has more than one count but fewer than ten. V gene TRBV2 combines with J gene TRBJ1-1; D is unresolved. V was cut by 7 bases and J by 1 base, with 10 bases left in between. The CDR3 consists of 13 residues. Germline loops: CDR1 SNHLY, CDR2 FYNNEI. CDR3 in amino acids: CASKRSANTEAFF. The CDR3 DNA is TGTGCCAGCAAAAGGTCAGCGAACACTGAAGCTTTCTTT. Full variable domain (outside the CDR3, taken from reference TRBV2 and TRBJ1-1): EPEVTQTPSHQVTQMGQEVILRCVPISNHLYFYWYRQILGQKVEFLVSFYNNEISEKSEIFDDQFSVERPDGSNFTLKIRSTKLEDSAMYFCASKRSANTEAFFGQGTRLTVV.

The chain uses TRBV6-6 and TRBJ2-1; 7 positions agree with TRBD2. The CDR3 is 13 amino acids. CDR1 and CDR2 from the germline V gene are MNHNY and SVGAGI (reference sequence). The junction had 2 bases not matched to a gene; V was cut back by 6 bases and J by 3 bases. CDR3 DNA sequence: TGTGCCAGCAGGCGGGACTACTACAATGAGCAGTTCTTC. This sequence encodes CASRRDYYNEQFF.

This clonotype has only a few counts. The chain couples TRBV20-1 to TRBJ2-5; 8 nucleotides match TRBD2. This CDR3 has 16 residues. The V and J ends lost 3 bases and 5 bases, in that order; junction bases with no gene match: 14. Germline V lookup: CDR1 DFQATT, CDR2 SNEGSKA (reference sequence). The CDR3: CSAREWQPRGGETQYF. The CDR3 region has the DNA TGCAGTGCTAGGGAGTGGCAGCCCCGGGGGGGGGAGACCCAGTACTTC.

This chain uses TRBV9 with TRBJ2-2; D possibly corresponds to TRBD2 (5 bases). Germline V lookup: CDR1 SGDLS, CDR2 YYNGEE. V was pared by 0 bases and J by 2 bases, with 11 bases between. The CDR3 runs 16 residues. The CDR3 region has the DNA TGTGCCAGCAGCGTAGGGGCTAGCTCTAACACCGGGGAGCTGTTTTTT. This encodes CASSVGASSNTGELFF.

This clonotype was recorded many times. The chain couples TRBV5-6 to TRBJ2-5, with a weak D call TRBD2 (5 bases). Germline-derived CDR1 and CDR2 are SGHDT and YYEEEE. The CDR3 has 15 amino acids. The V gene lost 3 bases and the J gene lost 5 bases, with 17 bases spanning the gap. CDR3: CASSSPGSSGETQYF. The DNA for the CDR3 is TGTGCCAGCAGCTCTCCGGGGTCCTCCGGGGAGACCCAGTACTTC.

This clonotype was counted many times. The rearrangement joins TRBV20-1 to TRBJ2-2; TRBD1 aligns across 8 bases. CDR1 is DFQATT, CDR2 SNEGSKA, per germline (reference sequence). The V segment lost 3 bases and the J segment 0 bases; nucleotides outside the gene matches: 6. The CDR3 is 16 residues long. As DNA, the CDR3 is TGCAGTGCTAGGGGCGTGGGACAGGCGAACACCGGGGAGCTGTTTTTT. Its protein is CSARGVGQANTGELFF.

This clonotype occurred a few times. This chain joins TRBV11-2 and TRBJ2-7; D is unresolved. The V gene's germline CDR1 is SGHAT and CDR2 FQNNGV. The CDR3 length is 12 residues. CDR3 loop: CASSLDADEQYV. For the CDR3, the DNA is TGTGCCAGCAGCCTAGACGCAGACGAGCAGTACGTC.

The chain couples TRBV4-1 to TRBJ2-1; D tentatively reads TRBD1 or TRBD2 (5 bases each). Deletions cut 4 bases from V and 8 bases from J, with 15 bases between. The CDR3 is 14 amino acids. Looked up from germline, CDR1 is MGHRA and CDR2 is YSYEKL. The CDR3 DNA reads as TGCGCCAGCAGCCCCCGGGACCTGGGGGATGAGCAGTTCTTC. Protein sequence: CASSPRDLGDEQFF.